The 25 T cell receptor beta chains reported below all come from one sample, sequenced in a study of human T cells and chemical hapten exposure. TCRdb recomputed calls from the RACE reads with MiXCR, one row per CDR3 protein. Of some 360,000 distinct CDR3 sequences listed, about 5.1% were seen once; the top ten hold around 2.6%. Stated time point: pre-sensitization, week 0. Regarding treatment: therapeutic diphenylcyclopropenone sensitization with weekly scalp DPC. The source was whole blood, collected in connection with sensitization to the hapten diphenylcyclopropenone (DPC). The receptors come from a woman aged 45 to 65 with alopecia areata. Some clones in this sample may be carry-over from other donors' samples.

This clonotype was counted a few times. V is TRBV20-1 and J is TRBJ2-1; TRBD2 agrees at 9 bases. V was clipped by 6 bases and J by 1 base; unmatched bases: 7. The CDR3 extends over 15 amino acids. Germline V CDR1 and CDR2: DFQATT, SNEGSKA (reference sequence). The CDR3 reads CSAQRGAASYNEQFF. As DNA, the CDR3 is TGCAGTGCGCAGCGGGGGGCCGCTTCCTACAATGAGCAGTTCTTC.

This clonotype occurred many times. This rearrangement joins TRBV27 to TRBJ2-7, with D unresolved. Trimming cost V 3 bases and J 0 bases, with 9 bases left between them. The length of the CDR3 is 14 residues. Germline CDR1 reads MNHEY; CDR2 reads SMNVEV (reference sequence). The CDR3 bases are TGTGCCAGCAGTTTCTTGGGAAGCTCCTACGAGCAGTACTTC. Translated: CASSFLGSSYEQYF.

The rearrangement uses TRBV27 and TRBJ2-3; a possible D gene is TRBD2 (5 bases). Germline values: CDR1 MNHEY, CDR2 SMNVEV (reference sequence). V dropped 5 bases and J dropped 5 bases, with 17 bases sitting between them. CDR3 length: 15 residues. The CDR3 reads CASSPFGLNIDTQYF. CDR3 DNA: TGTGCCAGCAGTCCGTTTGGACTTAATATAGATACGCAGTATTTT.

This clonotype showed up just once. A read error is likely, as this CDR3 ends without the conserved phenylalanine or tryptophan. Here the CDR3 reads CASSYGAPNTEAFL. Written as DNA, the CDR3 is TGTGCCAGCAGTTACGGGGCTCCGAACACTGAAGCTTTCCTT. This chain uses TRBV6-5 with TRBJ1-1; possibly TRBD1 for D (5 bases). V dropped 2 bases and J dropped 1 base, with 8 bases sitting between them. The length of the CDR3 is 14 residues. CDR1 is MNHEY and CDR2 is SVGAGI in the germline V gene.

Only a few counts were recorded for this clonotype. The chain uses TRBV11-2 and TRBJ2-3; D might be TRBD1 (7 bases). Germline values: CDR1 SGHAT, CDR2 FQNNGV. There are 16 residues in the CDR3. V was pared by 4 bases and J by 0 bases, with 14 bases between. The CDR3 nucleotides are TGTGCCAGCAGCTCCAGGGGGGAAGCTAGCACAGATACGCAGTATTTT. It translates to CASSSRGEASTDTQYF.

In its sample, this clonotype was seen a few times. Here the CDR3 reads CASSSSGDSYNEQFF. For the CDR3, the DNA is TGTGCCAGCAGCTCGAGCGGGGATTCCTACAATGAGCAGTTCTTC. The V call is TRBV7-2, the J call TRBJ2-1; TRBD2 matches at 7 bases. Germline loops: CDR1 SGHTA, CDR2 FQGNSA. V shed 4 bases, J shed 1 base, and the junction held 4 bases outside the gene matches. CDR3 length: 15 residues.

The chain carries TRBV21-1 and TRBJ2-4. TRBV21-1 corresponds to a pseudogene. CDR3 size: 13 residues. The CDR3 region is CASITVTGNIQYF. The CDR3 DNA is TGTGCCAGCATCACAGTGACCGGTAACATTCAGTACTTC.

This clonotype was picked up a small number of times. This chain joins TRBV28 and TRBJ2-3, with 8 positions matching TRBD2. The CDR3 spans 15 residues. The germline CDR1 and CDR2 sequences are MDHEN and SYDVKM. V was clipped by 3 bases and J by 6 bases; unmatched bases: 8. The chain's CDR3 is CASSFPTGLGDTQYF. CDR3 DNA: TGTGCCAGCAGTTTCCCCACGGGACTAGGGGATACGCAGTATTTT.

The chain couples TRBV28 to TRBJ2-7; 7 bases match TRBD1. The V gene's germline CDR1 is MDHEN and CDR2 SYDVKM. This CDR3 comprises 14 residues. V dropped 5 bases and J dropped 6; count of bases not matched to a gene: 10. In DNA form, the CDR3 reads TGTGCCAGCAGTCCGTTAGAGGGGGCAGGCGAGCAGTACTTC. The encoded protein is CASSPLEGAGEQYF.

This chain links TRBV6-5 with TRBJ1-1; 8 bases fit TRBD1. The V segment lost 10 bases and the J segment 1 base; nucleotides outside the gene matches: 5. This CDR3 spans 13 amino acids. Looked up from germline, CDR1 is MNHEY and CDR2 is SVGAGI. The CDR3 protein is CATWDRPNTEAFF. The DNA of the CDR3 is TGTGCCACCTGGGACAGGCCGAACACTGAAGCTTTCTTT.

This sequence joins TRBV25-1 and TRBJ1-3; no reliable D call. Between the trimmed V and J ends, which lost 2 bases and 1 base, there was a span of 3 bases. Germline CDR1 and CDR2: MGHDK and SYGVNS. This CDR3 spans 13 amino acids. The CDR3 region has the DNA TGTGCCAGCAGTGAAGATTCTGGAAACACCATATATTTT. Amino acids: CASSEDSGNTIYF.

In its sample, this clonotype was seen a few times. This chain links TRBV28 with TRBJ1-1; 9 nucleotides agree with TRBD1. Per germline, CDR1 MDHEN and CDR2 SYDVKM. This CDR3 is built from 14 residues. Losses at the gene ends were 6 bases for V and 7 bases for J; bases not matched to a gene: 9. CDR3 coding DNA: TGTGCCAGCAGCCCCGGGACAGGGCCTCATGAAGCTTTCTTT. Its protein is CASSPGTGPHEAFF.

The rearrangement links TRBV12-3 or TRBV12-4 to TRBJ2-2; possibly TRBD1 or TRBD2 for D (5 bases each). The CDR3 is 15 amino acids. V was clipped by 5 bases and J by 5 bases, with 15 bases between them. This chain's CDR3 is CASSMGTTSTGELFF. The CDR3 coding sequence is TGTGCCAGCAGTATGGGGACGACCAGTACCGGGGAGCTGTTTTTT.

This clonotype was counted many times. The chain employs TRBV6-1 and TRBJ2-1; TRBD2 aligns across 7 bases. Germline loops: CDR1 MNHNS, CDR2 SASEGT. This CDR3 spans 14 amino acids. With V trimmed by 7 bases and J by 6 bases, 9 bases remained unmatched. In nucleotides, the CDR3 is TGTGCCAGCAACAAGCATCGGGGGGTCAATGAGCAGTTCTTC. Protein sequence: CASNKHRGVNEQFF.

This clonotype has ten or more counts. This chain joins TRBV12-3 or TRBV12-4 and TRBJ2-1; 7 positions match TRBD2. Unmatched junction bases numbered 6, after V lost 5 bases and J lost 2 bases. The CDR3 contains 15 residues. CDR3 nucleotide sequence: TGTGCCAGCAGTCCGGGGGGACGGCCCTACAATGAGCAGTTCTTC. It is translated as CASSPGGRPYNEQFF.

The gene calls are TRBV5-4 and TRBJ2-3, with D hard to call. V lost 0 bases to trimming and J lost 0 bases, with 8 bases between them. Per the germline V gene, CDR1 is SGHNT and CDR2 is YYREEE (reference sequence). The CDR3 is 15 amino acids. The CDR3 reads CASSLAVGSTDTQYF. The CDR3 coding sequence is TGTGCCAGCAGCTTGGCCGTCGGTAGCACAGATACGCAGTATTTT.

This clonotype was recorded a few times. The rearrangement links TRBV10-3 to TRBJ2-7, with 11 bases lining up with TRBD2. CDR3 length equals 14 residues. The trim removed 2 bases at V and 3 bases at J, leaving 0 bases unmatched. CDR1 and CDR2 (germline): ENHRY, SYGVKD. The CDR3 is CAISEGTSGYEQYF. The CDR3 DNA reads TGTGCCATCAGTGAGGGGACTAGCGGCTACGAGCAGTACTTC.

This clonotype was counted a few times. The chain uses TRBV29-1 and TRBJ2-1; D not resolved. Germline V gives CDR1 SQVTM, CDR2 ANQGSEA. The germline V and J ends were trimmed by 6 bases and 7 bases, with 10 bases remaining between them. This CDR3 has 11 amino acids. CDR3: CSVRVRNEQFF. Written as DNA, the CDR3 is TGCAGCGTCCGCGTGCGTAATGAGCAGTTCTTC.

This clonotype was seen at least ten times. The V call is TRBV7-2, the J call TRBJ2-5; 12 bases are shared with TRBD2. V was clipped by 5 bases and J by 2 bases; unmatched bases: 12. CDR3 size: 18 residues. Germline CDR1 and CDR2: SGHTA and FQGNSA. Here the CDR3 DNA reads TGTGCCAGCAGCGTCAGACTAGCGGGGGCGACCAAACAAGAGACCCAGTACTTC. The encoded protein is CASSVRLAGATKQETQYF.

This clonotype was seen at least ten times. The chain carries TRBV10-3 and TRBJ2-3; 8 positions match TRBD1. J gave up 5 bases and V 4 bases, and 2 bases lay outside the gene matches. The germline gives CDR1 ENHRY, CDR2 SYGVKD. CDR3 length equals 13 residues. The CDR3 spells CAISGTGKDTQYF. For the CDR3, the DNA is TGTGCCATCAGTGGGACAGGGAAAGATACGCAGTATTTT.

This clonotype occurred many times. The gene calls are TRBV5-1 and TRBJ2-2; 10 nucleotides line up with TRBD1. Trimming cost V 5 bases and J 0 bases; bases outside gene matches: 1. The CDR3 consists of 15 residues. Germline V lookup: CDR1 SGHRS, CDR2 YFSETQ. Written as DNA, the CDR3 is TGCGCCAGCAGGGGACAGGGGCCGAACACCGGGGAGCTGTTTTTT. Protein product: CASRGQGPNTGELFF.

This clonotype was observed once. This chain links TRBV27 with TRBJ2-1, with 7 bases fitting TRBD1. The CDR3 is made up of 17 amino acids. Losses at the gene ends were 8 bases for V and 7 bases for J; bases not matched to a gene: 20. Germline assignment: CDR1 MNHEY and CDR2 SMNVEV (reference sequence). The CDR3, as DNA: TGTGCCAGCGTCCCGCAAAGAGACAGGGAAATTTTGAATGAGCAGTTCTTC. Amino acid sequence: CASVPQRDREILNEQFF.

This clonotype was seen at least ten times. The rearrangement uses TRBV18 and TRBJ2-2; the D is unclear. The germline V gene encodes CDR1 KGHSH and CDR2 LQKENI. V shed 0 bases and J shed 1 base, with 9 bases lying between them. The CDR3 covers 16 residues. CDR3 nucleotides: TGTGCCAGCTCACCACCGGCTAGTATGAACACCGGGGAGCTGTTTTTT. Its protein product is CASSPPASMNTGELFF. The full variable domain, completed using reference TRBV18 and TRBJ2-2, is NAGVMQNPRHLVRRRGQEARLRCSPMKGHSHVYWYRQLPEEGLKFMVYLQKENIIDESGMPKERFSAEFPKEGPSILRIQQVVRGDSAAYFCASSPPASMNTGELFFGEGSRLTVL.

The rearrangement joins TRBV7-2 to TRBJ2-1, with TRBD2 identical over 8 bases. J was trimmed by 3 bases and V by 4 bases; bases with no gene match: 2. This CDR3 region has 14 residues. In germline, CDR1 is SGHTA, CDR2 FQGNSA. The CDR3 loop reads CASSWTSSYNEQFF. For the CDR3, the DNA is TGTGCCAGCAGCTGGACTAGCAGCTACAATGAGCAGTTCTTC.

This clonotype turned up a few times. V and J are TRBV9 and TRBJ1-1; the match to TRBD1 covers 9 bases. The V and J ends lost 4 bases and 7 bases, in that order; junction bases with no gene match: 8. Germline CDR1 and CDR2: SGDLS and YYNGEE. The CDR3 extends over 14 amino acids. CDR3 nucleotide sequence: TGTGCCAGCAGCATCACGGGACAGGGCGTTGAAGCTTTCTTT. As protein: CASSITGQGVEAFF. Looking up the rest from reference TRBV9 and TRBJ1-1 gives the full variable domain: DSGVTQTPKHLITATGQRVTLRCSPRSGDLSVYWYQQSLDQGLQFLIQYYNGEERAKGNILERFSAQQFPDLHSELNLSSLELGDSALYFCASSITGQGVEAFFGQGTRLTVV.